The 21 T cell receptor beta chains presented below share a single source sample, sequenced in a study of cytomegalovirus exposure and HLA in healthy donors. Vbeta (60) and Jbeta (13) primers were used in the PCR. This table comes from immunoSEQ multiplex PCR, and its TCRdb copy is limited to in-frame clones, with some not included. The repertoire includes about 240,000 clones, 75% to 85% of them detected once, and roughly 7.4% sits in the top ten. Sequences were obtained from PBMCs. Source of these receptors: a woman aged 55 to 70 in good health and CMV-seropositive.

The DNA of the CDR3 is TGTGCCAGCAGCGTAGGCTCGAGCTCCTACAATGAGCAGTTCTTC. It specifies CASSVGSSSYNEQFF. This chain uses TRBV9 with TRBJ2-1; D is uncertain. Between the trimmed V and J ends, which lost 0 bases and 0 bases, there was a span of 7 bases. There are 15 residues in the CDR3. Per the germline V gene, CDR1 is SGDLS and CDR2 is YYNGEE.

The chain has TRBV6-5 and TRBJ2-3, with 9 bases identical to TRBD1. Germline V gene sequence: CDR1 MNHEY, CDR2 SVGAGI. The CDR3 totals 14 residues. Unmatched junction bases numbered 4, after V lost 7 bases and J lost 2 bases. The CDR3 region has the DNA TGTGCCAGCACCGACAGGGGGTCCACAGATACGCAGTATTTT. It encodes CASTDRGSTDTQYF.

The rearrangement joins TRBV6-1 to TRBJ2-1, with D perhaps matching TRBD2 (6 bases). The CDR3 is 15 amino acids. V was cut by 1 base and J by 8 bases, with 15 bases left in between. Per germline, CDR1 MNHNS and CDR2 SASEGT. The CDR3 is CASSEGQMRRDEQFF. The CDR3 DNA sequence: TGTGCCAGCAGTGAAGGGCAGATGAGGAGGGATGAGCAGTTCTTC.

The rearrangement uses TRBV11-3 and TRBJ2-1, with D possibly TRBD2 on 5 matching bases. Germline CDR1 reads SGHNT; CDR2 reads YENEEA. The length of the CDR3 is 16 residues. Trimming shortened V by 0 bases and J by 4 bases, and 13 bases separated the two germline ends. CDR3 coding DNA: TGTGCCAGCAGCTTAGATCACGCGGGCTTTTACAATGAGCAGTTCTTC. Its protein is CASSLDHAGFYNEQFF.

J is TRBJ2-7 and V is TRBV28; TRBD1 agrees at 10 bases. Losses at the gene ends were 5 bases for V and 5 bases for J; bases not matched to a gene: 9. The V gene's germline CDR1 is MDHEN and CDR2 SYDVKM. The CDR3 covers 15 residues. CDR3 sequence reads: CASSVRDRGSHEQYF. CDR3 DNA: TGTGCCAGCAGTGTCCGGGACAGGGGATCCCACGAGCAGTACTTC.

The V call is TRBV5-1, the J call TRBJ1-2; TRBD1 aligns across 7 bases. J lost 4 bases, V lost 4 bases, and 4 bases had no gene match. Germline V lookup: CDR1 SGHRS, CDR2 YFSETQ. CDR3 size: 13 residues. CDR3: CASSKGQSYGYTF. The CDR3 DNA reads TGCGCCAGCAGCAAGGGACAGTCCTATGGCTACACCTTC.

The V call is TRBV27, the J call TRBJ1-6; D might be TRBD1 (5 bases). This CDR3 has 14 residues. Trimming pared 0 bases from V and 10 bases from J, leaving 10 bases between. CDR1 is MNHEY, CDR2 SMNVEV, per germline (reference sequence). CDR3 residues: CASSLSLGGSPLHF. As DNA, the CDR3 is TGTGCCAGCAGTTTATCCTTGGGGGGGTCACCCCTCCACTTT.

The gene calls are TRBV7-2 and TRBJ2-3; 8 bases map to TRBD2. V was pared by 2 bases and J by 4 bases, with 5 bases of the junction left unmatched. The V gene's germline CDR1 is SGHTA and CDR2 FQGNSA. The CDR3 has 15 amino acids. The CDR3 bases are TGTGCCAGCAGCTTATCCCGCGGGAGGTCAGATACGCAGTATTTT. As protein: CASSLSRGRSDTQYF.

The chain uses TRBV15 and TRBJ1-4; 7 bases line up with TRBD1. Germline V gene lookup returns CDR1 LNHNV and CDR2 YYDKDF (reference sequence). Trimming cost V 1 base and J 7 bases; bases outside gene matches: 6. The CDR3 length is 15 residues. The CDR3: CATSRGGTAFEKLFF. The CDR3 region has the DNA TGTGCCACCAGCAGAGGGGGGACAGCCTTTGAAAAACTGTTTTTT. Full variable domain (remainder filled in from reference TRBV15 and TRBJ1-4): DAMVIQNPRYQVTQFGKPVTLSCSQTLNHNVMYWYQQKSSQAPKLLFHYYDKDFNNEADTPDNFQSRRPNTSFCFLDIRSPGLGDTAMYLCATSRGGTAFEKLFFGSGTQLSVL.

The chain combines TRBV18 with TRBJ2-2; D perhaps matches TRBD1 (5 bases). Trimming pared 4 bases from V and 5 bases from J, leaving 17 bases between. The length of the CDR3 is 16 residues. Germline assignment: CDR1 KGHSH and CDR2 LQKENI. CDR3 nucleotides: TGTGCCAGCTCACTCCCGGGCAGGGCGATGACCGGGGAGCTGTTTTTT. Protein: CASSLPGRAMTGELFF.

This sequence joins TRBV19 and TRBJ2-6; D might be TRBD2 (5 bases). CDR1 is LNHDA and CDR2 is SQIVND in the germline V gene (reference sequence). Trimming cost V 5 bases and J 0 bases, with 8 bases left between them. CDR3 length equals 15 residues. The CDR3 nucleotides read TGTGCCAGTAGTGCCAGCGGCTCTGGGGCCAACGTCCTGACTTTC. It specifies CASSASGSGANVLTF.

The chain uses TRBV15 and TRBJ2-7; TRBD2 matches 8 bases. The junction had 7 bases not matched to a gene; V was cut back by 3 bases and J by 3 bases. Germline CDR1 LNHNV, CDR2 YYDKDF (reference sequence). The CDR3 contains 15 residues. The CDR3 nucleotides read TGTGCCACCAGCAGGGGGGGAGCGGGGGACTACGAGCAGTACTTC. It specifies CATSRGGAGDYEQYF.

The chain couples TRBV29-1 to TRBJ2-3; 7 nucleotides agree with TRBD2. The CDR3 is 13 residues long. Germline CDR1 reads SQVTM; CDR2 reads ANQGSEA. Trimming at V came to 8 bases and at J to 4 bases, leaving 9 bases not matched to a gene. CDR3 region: CSLRGRASDTQYF. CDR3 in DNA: TGCAGCCTCCGGGGGAGGGCCTCAGATACGCAGTATTTT.

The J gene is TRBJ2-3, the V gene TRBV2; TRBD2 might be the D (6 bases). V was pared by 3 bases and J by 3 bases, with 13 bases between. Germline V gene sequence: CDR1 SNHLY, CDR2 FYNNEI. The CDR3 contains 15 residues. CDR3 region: CASSERLGGTDTQYF. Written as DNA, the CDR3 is TGTGCCAGCAGTGAGAGATTGGGGGGAACAGATACGCAGTATTTT.

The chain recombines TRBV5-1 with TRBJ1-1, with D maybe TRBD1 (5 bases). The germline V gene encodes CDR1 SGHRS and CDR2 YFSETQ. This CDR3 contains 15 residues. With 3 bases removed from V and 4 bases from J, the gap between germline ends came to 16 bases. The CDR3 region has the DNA TGCGCCAGCAGCTCCGGGGACGGGGGAGGCACTGAAGCTTTCTTT. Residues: CASSSGDGGGTEAFF.

CDR3 protein: CASSLFRGTGLETQYF. DNA for the CDR3: TGTGCCAGCAGTTTATTTAGAGGGACAGGGTTAGAGACCCAGTACTTC. V is TRBV28 and J is TRBJ2-5; 9 bases agree with TRBD1. In germline, CDR1 is MDHEN, CDR2 SYDVKM. This CDR3 is 16 amino acids long. After removal of 1 base from V and 4 bases from J, the junction contained 7 bases not matched to a gene.

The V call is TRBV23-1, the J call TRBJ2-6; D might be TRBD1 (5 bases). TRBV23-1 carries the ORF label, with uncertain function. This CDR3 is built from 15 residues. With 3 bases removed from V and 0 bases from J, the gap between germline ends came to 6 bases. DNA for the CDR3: TGCGCCAGCAGTCAGGGGCTCTCTGGGGCCAACGTCCTGACTTTC. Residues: CASSQGLSGANVLTF.

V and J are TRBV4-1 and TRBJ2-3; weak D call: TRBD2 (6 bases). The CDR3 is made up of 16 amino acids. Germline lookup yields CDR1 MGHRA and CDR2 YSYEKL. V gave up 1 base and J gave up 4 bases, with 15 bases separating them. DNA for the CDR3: TGCGCCAGCAGCCAAGTATCTTGGCAGCGGGCAGATACGCAGTATTTT. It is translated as CASSQVSWQRADTQYF.

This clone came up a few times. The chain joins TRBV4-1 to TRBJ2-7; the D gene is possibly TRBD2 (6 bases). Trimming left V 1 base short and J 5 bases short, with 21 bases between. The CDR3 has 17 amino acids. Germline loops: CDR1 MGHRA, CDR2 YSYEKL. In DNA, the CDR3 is TGCGCCAGCAGCCAAGTCGGGCGCGTTCGCGGGAACCACGAGCAGTACTTC. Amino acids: CASSQVGRVRGNHEQYF.

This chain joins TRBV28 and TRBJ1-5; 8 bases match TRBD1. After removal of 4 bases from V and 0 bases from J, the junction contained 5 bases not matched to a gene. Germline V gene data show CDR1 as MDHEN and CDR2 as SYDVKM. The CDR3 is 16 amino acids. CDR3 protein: CASSSGGDYSNQPQHF. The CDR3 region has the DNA TGTGCCAGCAGTTCAGGGGGCGACTATAGCAATCAGCCCCAGCATTTT.

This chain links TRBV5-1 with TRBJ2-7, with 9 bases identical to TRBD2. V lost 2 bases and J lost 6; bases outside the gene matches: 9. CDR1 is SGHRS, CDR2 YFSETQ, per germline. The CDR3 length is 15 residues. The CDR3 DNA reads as TGCGCCAGCAGCTTTGACCTAGCGGGAATGGTCGAGCAGTACTTC. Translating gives CASSFDLAGMVEQYF.